Shown below are 11 T cell receptor beta chains from a single sample sequenced in a study of blood T cell repertoires in COVID-19. Repertoires were generated with immunoSEQ multiplex PCR, while TCRdb's copy carries only in-frame clones and drops some. The data hold approximately 150,000 clones, with roughly 84% observed a single time. The sample consisted of peripheral blood. All receptors derive from a man aged 25-40 years with COVID-19, enrolled during active disease.

The rearrangement uses TRBV24-1 and TRBJ1-2; D unresolved. The germline CDR1 and CDR2 sequences are KGHDR and SFDVKD. The ends were cut back, 5 bases at V and 2 bases at J, with 5 bases in the middle. The CDR3 length is 12 residues. Written as DNA, the CDR3 is TGTGCCACCAGTGGTGAGAACTATGGCTACACCTTC. It yields the protein CATSGENYGYTF.

This chain joins TRBV6-1 and TRBJ1-6, with D possibly TRBD1 on 6 matching bases. Germline V gene data show CDR1 as MNHNS and CDR2 as SASEGT. The CDR3 totals 17 residues. The V and J ends lost 3 bases and 5 bases respectively, with 17 bases between them. The DNA of the CDR3 is TGTGCCAGCAGTGACCAGGGACAACGCTTGAATAATTCACCCCTCCACTTT. It yields the protein CASSDQGQRLNNSPLHF.

The chain joins TRBV9 to TRBJ1-6, with D maybe TRBD1 (5 bases). Germline V gene lookup returns CDR1 SGDLS and CDR2 YYNGEE. Trimming removed 4 bases at V and 6 bases at J, with 17 bases between. This CDR3 has 16 amino acids. The CDR3 nucleotides are TGTGCCAGCAGCCCCCGGGGGACTGAACTTAATTCACCCCTCCACTTT. Its translation: CASSPRGTELNSPLHF. Full variable domain (rest looked up from reference TRBV9 and TRBJ1-6): DSGVTQTPKHLITATGQRVTLRCSPRSGDLSVYWYQQSLDQGLQFLIQYYNGEERAKGNILERFSAQQFPDLHSELNLSSLELGDSALYFCASSPRGTELNSPLHFGNGTRLTVT.

This clone was seen once. CDR3 DNA: TGTGCCAGCAGTTTAGGGGCAGCTGAAAAACTGTTTTTT. Translated, it gives CASSLGAAEKLFF. V and J are TRBV12-3 or TRBV12-4 and TRBJ1-4; D is unclear. Trimming cost V 1 base and J 7 bases, with 7 bases left between them. The CDR3 runs 13 residues.

This clone showed up just a few times. The V and J genes are TRBV9 and TRBJ2-3; 8 bases line up with TRBD2. The CDR3 has 17 residues. Germline V gives CDR1 SGDLS, CDR2 YYNGEE. Germline trimming cut 0 bases from V and 1 base from J; bases unmatched to any gene: 7. This CDR3 reads CASSVGGSGKRTDTQYF. DNA for the CDR3: TGTGCCAGCAGCGTAGGAGGTAGCGGGAAGCGCACAGATACGCAGTATTTT.

The chain combines TRBV7-9 with TRBJ2-4; 8 bases agree with TRBD1. This CDR3 spans 15 amino acids. The J segment lost 6 bases and the V segment lost 8 bases, leaving 12 bases of the junction unmatched. CDR1 SEHNR and CDR2 FQNEAQ come from the germline V gene (reference sequence). The CDR3 reads CASAVAGGEGNIQYF. In DNA form, the CDR3 reads TGTGCCAGCGCCGTTGCAGGGGGCGAGGGAAACATTCAGTACTTC.

This clone was observed once. J is TRBJ2-5 and V is TRBV4-2; no reliable D call. Deletions cut 5 bases from V and 4 bases from J, with 20 bases between. Germline V gene data show CDR1 as LGHNA and CDR2 as YNFKEQ. This CDR3 contains 16 residues. The DNA for the CDR3 is TGTGCCAGCAGCTCGGGTACTTCGGTCGACCGAGAGACCCAGTACTTC. It translates to CASSSGTSVDRETQYF.

The chain recombines TRBV7-3 with TRBJ2-7, with 9 bases matching TRBD1. V dropped 6 bases and J dropped 1; count of bases not matched to a gene: 1. There are 13 residues in the CDR3. The germline CDR1 and CDR2 sequences are SGHTA and FQGTGA. CDR3 residues: CASRGQGSYEQYF. CDR3 DNA: TGTGCCAGCAGGGGACAGGGTTCCTACGAGCAGTACTTC.

This sequence joins TRBV19 and TRBJ2-7; 9 nucleotides line up with TRBD1. Trimming at V came to 5 bases and at J to 6 bases, leaving 14 bases not matched to a gene. Germline CDR1 reads LNHDA; CDR2 reads SQIVND (reference sequence). The CDR3 extends over 16 amino acids. CDR3 sequence reads: CASSSSRTGEYGEQYF. As DNA, the CDR3 is TGTGCCAGTAGTTCCTCCCGGACAGGGGAATACGGCGAGCAGTACTTC.

The chain has TRBV6-5 and TRBJ2-1, with D possibly being TRBD1 (6 bases). Germline V CDR1 and CDR2: MNHEY, SVGAGI. This CDR3 is built from 15 residues. V was pared by 6 bases and J by 5 bases, with 17 bases between. The CDR3 DNA follows: TGTGCCAGCAGCCGAGTTTCGGGACAACACAATGAGCAGTTCTTC. Its protein product is CASSRVSGQHNEQFF.

The chain uses TRBV28 and TRBJ2-7; tentatively, D is TRBD2 (6 bases). This CDR3 region has 13 residues. Per the germline V gene, CDR1 is MDHEN and CDR2 is SYDVKM. Deletions cut 7 bases from V and 3 bases from J, with 13 bases between. In DNA, the CDR3 is TGTGCCAGCAAATCCGGGAGAGTCTACGAGCAGTACTTC. It is translated as CASKSGRVYEQYF.